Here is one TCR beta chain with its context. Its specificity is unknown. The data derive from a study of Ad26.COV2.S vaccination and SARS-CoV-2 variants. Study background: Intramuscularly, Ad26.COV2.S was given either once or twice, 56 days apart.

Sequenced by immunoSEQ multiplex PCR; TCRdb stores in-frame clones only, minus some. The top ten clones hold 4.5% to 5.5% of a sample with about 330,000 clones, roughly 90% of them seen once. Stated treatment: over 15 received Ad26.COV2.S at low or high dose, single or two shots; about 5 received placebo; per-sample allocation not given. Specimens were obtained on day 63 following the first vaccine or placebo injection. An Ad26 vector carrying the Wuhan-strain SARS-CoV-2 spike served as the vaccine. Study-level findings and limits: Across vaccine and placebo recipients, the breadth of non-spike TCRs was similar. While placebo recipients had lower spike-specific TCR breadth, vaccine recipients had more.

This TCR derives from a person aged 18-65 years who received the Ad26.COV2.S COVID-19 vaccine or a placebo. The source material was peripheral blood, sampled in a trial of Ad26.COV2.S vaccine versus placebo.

DNA of the CDR3: TGCAGCGTTGAAAGAGGTGCGCGGGGGGGCAGCACAGATACGCAGTATTTT. This translates into CSVERGARGGSTDTQYF. This chain uses TRBV29-1 with TRBJ2-3; 9 bases line up with TRBD2. The CDR3 extends over 17 amino acids. Germline V gives CDR1 SQVTM, CDR2 ANQGSEA. V shed 2 bases, J shed 0 bases, and the junction held 9 bases outside the gene matches.